These 32 T cell receptor beta chains share one sample of origin, sequenced in a study of T cells in tumors after PD-1 blockade (dated by TCRdb to about 2019). Libraries were built with the immunoSEQ multiplex PCR assay. TCRdb obtained this table from immuneACCESS and retained in-frame rearrangements with V and J assigned. These tables miss some clones; where compared with another copy, unresolved V genes account for less than half of the shortfall, and the remainder is unexplained. Here the sample has more than 14,000 clones; approximately 80% occur a single time. Together, the top ten hold 20% to 25% of the sample. This sample's time point label indicates: after anti-PD-1 therapy. The source was PBMCs, collected after anti-PD-1 treatment. These receptors were taken from a human donor with basal cell carcinoma.

The chain uses TRBV7-3 and TRBJ2-2; TRBD1 matches at 10 bases. V was clipped by 0 bases and J by 0 bases; unmatched bases: 19. The CDR3 has 23 amino acids. CDR1 SGHTA and CDR2 FQGTGA come from the germline V gene. The CDR3 protein is CASSLTRDRGLVRSKPNTGELFF. Written as DNA, the CDR3 is TGTGCCAGCAGCTTAACCAGGGACAGGGGCTTGGTGAGGAGCAAACCGAACACCGGGGAGCTGTTTTTT.

The chain carries TRBV3-1 (or the pseudogene TRBV3-2) and TRBJ2-7; 8 nucleotides agree with TRBD1. This CDR3 is 12 amino acids long. Germline V gives CDR1 LGHDT, CDR2 YNNKEL (reference sequence). J lost 9 bases, V lost 3 bases, and 4 bases had no gene match. This CDR3 reads CASSHSTGGQYF. CDR3 DNA sequence: TGTGCCAGCAGCCACTCAACAGGGGGGCAGTACTTC.

The V gene is TRBV6-5, the J gene TRBJ2-3; TRBD2 agrees at 8 bases. Germline V gene sequence: CDR1 MNHEY, CDR2 SVGAGI. The trim removed 5 bases at V and 4 bases at J, leaving 5 bases unmatched. This CDR3 has 14 amino acids. DNA for the CDR3: TGTGCCAGCAGTACCAGGACTAGCCCAGATACGCAGTATTTT. Protein sequence: CASSTRTSPDTQYF.

The V gene is TRBV9, the J gene TRBJ2-5; 9 bases match TRBD2. CDR1 SGDLS and CDR2 YYNGEE come from the germline V gene. Trimming removed 0 bases from V and 4 bases from J; junction bases left unmatched: 13. The CDR3 covers 18 residues. DNA of the CDR3: TGTGCCAGCAGCGTAGTCGGTGGTGGCGGGGGGGCCGCAGAGACCCAGTACTTC. This codes for CASSVVGGGGGAAETQYF.

This clone appeared once. This chain links TRBV4-1 with TRBJ2-1; 8 positions match TRBD2. Germline loops: CDR1 MGHRA, CDR2 YSYEKL. J lost 10 bases, V lost 0 bases, and 17 bases had no gene match. The CDR3 extends over 18 amino acids. This CDR3 reads CASSQDRSGRAGSEEQFF. DNA of the CDR3: TGCGCCAGCAGCCAAGATCGGTCCGGGAGGGCGGGCTCGGAAGAGCAGTTCTTC.

The rearrangement joins TRBV5-1 to TRBJ2-3; a possible D gene is TRBD2 (6 bases). V lost 0 bases to trimming and J lost 4 bases, with 15 bases between them. Germline values: CDR1 SGHRS, CDR2 YFSETQ. This CDR3 region has 16 residues. The CDR3 region has the DNA TGCGCCAGCAGCTTGGGGCAGGGAGGATTAGCAGATACGCAGTATTTT. It codes for CASSLGQGGLADTQYF.

The rearrangement uses TRBV4-1 and TRBJ1-1, with a weak D call TRBD1 (5 bases). Germline values: CDR1 MGHRA, CDR2 YSYEKL. Trimming shortened V by 4 bases and J by 1 base, and 13 bases separated the two germline ends. CDR3 size: 15 residues. CDR3 bases: TGCGCCAGCAGCCGCAATCCAGACAGGAACACTGAAGCTTTCTTT. Its translation is CASSRNPDRNTEAFF.

This clone has just one count. V is TRBV7-6 and J is TRBJ2-1, with 9 bases aligning to TRBD1. CDR1 is SGHVS, CDR2 FNYEAQ, per germline. This CDR3 has 13 residues. Losses at the gene ends were 5 bases for V and 13 bases for J; bases not matched to a gene: 9. The CDR3 reads CASSNAGTGYQFF. CDR3 coding DNA: TGTGCCAGCAGCAACGCCGGGACAGGGTATCAGTTCTTC.

This clone showed up just once. The chain joins TRBV2 to TRBJ2-1, with TRBD2 identical over 9 bases. Germline V CDR1 and CDR2: SNHLY, FYNNEI. The CDR3 length is 19 residues. The DNA of the CDR3 is TGTCCCACCAGTGACGGGGGGGCGCGGGAGGGGAGCTCCTACAATGAGCAGTTCTTC. Residues: CPTSDGGAREGSSYNEQFF.

The genes are TRBV24-1 and TRBJ1-1; 8 bases align to TRBD1. J was trimmed by 9 bases and V by 4 bases; bases with no gene match: 6. The germline CDR1 and CDR2 sequences are KGHDR and SFDVKD. The CDR3 has 13 amino acids. The CDR3 here is CATSDPRQGKAFF. Written as DNA, the CDR3 is TGTGCCACCAGTGACCCCCGACAGGGGAAAGCTTTCTTT.

The rearrangement uses TRBV4-3 and TRBJ2-3, with 8 bases matching TRBD2. From germline, CDR1 is LGHNA and CDR2 YSLEER. The CDR3 is 16 residues long. The ends lost 0 bases at V and 9 bases at J; junction bases unmatched: 11. The CDR3 reads CASSQDGPGGAGTQYF. The CDR3, as DNA: TGCGCCAGCAGCCAAGATGGGCCGGGGGGGGCGGGCACGCAGTATTTT.

The chain has TRBV12-3 or TRBV12-4 and TRBJ1-1, with D possibly being TRBD1 (5 bases). The CDR3 length is 13 residues. Trimming cost V 3 bases and J 4 bases, with 9 bases left between them. In DNA form, the CDR3 reads TGTGCCAGCAGTTTGATAGGGGTCACTGAAGCTTTCTTT. It codes for CASSLIGVTEAFF.

This clone was seen a handful of times. J is TRBJ2-7 and V is TRBV7-9; 10 positions agree with TRBD1. Trimming at V came to 5 bases and at J to 6 bases, leaving 22 bases not matched to a gene. The CDR3 runs 19 residues. CDR1 and CDR2 (germline): SEHNR, FQNEAQ (reference sequence). CDR3 sequence: CASSPRPGTGAGDESEQYF. CDR3 coding DNA: TGTGCCAGCAGCCCACGTCCCGGGACAGGGGCGGGGGACGAGTCCGAGCAGTACTTC. Full variable domain (outside the CDR3, taken from reference TRBV7-9 and TRBJ2-7): DTGVSQNPRHKITKRGQNVTFRCDPISEHNRLYWYRQTLGQGPEFLTYFQNEAQLEKSRLLSDRFSAERPKGSFSTLEIQRTEQGDSAMYLCASSPRPGTGAGDESEQYFGPGTRLTVT.

V usage is TRBV5-6 and J usage is TRBJ1-6; maybe TRBD1 (6 bases). CDR1 SGHDT and CDR2 YYEEEE come from the germline V gene. Trimming stripped 4 bases from V and 3 bases from J, with 20 bases between. This CDR3 spans 18 amino acids. The DNA of the CDR3 is TGTGCCAGCAGCCCGGGGGGGCCGAATATTAACTATAATTCACCCCTCCACTTT. It specifies CASSPGGPNINYNSPLHF.

V usage is TRBV29-1 and J usage is TRBJ2-1; tentatively, D is TRBD2 (6 bases). Germline values: CDR1 SQVTM, CDR2 ANQGSEA. This CDR3 has 13 amino acids. V dropped 4 bases and J dropped 8 bases, with 15 bases sitting between them. As DNA, the CDR3 is TGCAGCGTTGGGCTTGGGCGGGAAGATGAGCAGTTCTTC. It codes for CSVGLGREDEQFF.

In DNA form, the CDR3 reads TGTGCCAGCAGCAAAGACGTTGACAGGGTACCTGGAAACACCATATATTTT. Translated: CASSKDVDRVPGNTIYF. This chain links TRBV21-1 with TRBJ1-3; TRBD1, the table's D call, lacks a check against the DNA. TRBV21-1 is given as a pseudogene. The CDR3 has 17 residues.

This clone came up once. The V and J genes are TRBV6-2 or TRBV6-3 and TRBJ2-1, with TRBD2 matching over 8 bases. Germline V gene sequence: CDR1 MNHEY, CDR2 SVGEGT. Trimming at V came to 5 bases and at J to 4 bases, leaving 7 bases not matched to a gene. The CDR3 runs 15 residues. CDR3 in DNA: TGTGCCAGCAGTCTCCAGGGACTAGGGTACAATGAGCAGTTCTTC. Amino acids: CASSLQGLGYNEQFF.

The chain uses TRBV5-4 and TRBJ1-4; D possibly corresponds to TRBD1 (6 bases). The germline gives CDR1 SGHNT, CDR2 YYREEE (reference sequence). With 1 base removed from V and 7 bases from J, the gap between germline ends came to 14 bases. The CDR3 has 15 residues. The CDR3 loop reads CASSLKGGSGEKLFF. In nucleotides, the CDR3 is TGTGCCAGCAGCTTGAAGGGGGGAAGCGGTGAAAAACTGTTTTTT. Variable domain in full (rest from reference TRBV5-4 and TRBJ1-4): ETGVTQSPTHLIKTRGQQVTLRCSSQSGHNTVSWYQQALGQGPQFIFQYYREEENGRGNFPPRFSGLQFPNYSSELNVNALELDDSALYLCASSLKGGSGEKLFFGSGTQLSVL.

This chain links TRBV2 with TRBJ2-1; a possible D gene is TRBD2 (7 bases). From germline, CDR1 is SNHLY and CDR2 FYNNEI. The CDR3 runs 19 residues. The CDR3 reads CPCCDGGAGAGSSYNEQFF. CDR3 sequence (DNA): TGTCCCTGCTGTGATGGGGGGGCGGGGGCGGGGAGCTCCTACAATGAGCAGTTCTTC. Drawing the rest from reference TRBV2 and TRBJ2-1, the complete variable domain is EPEVTQTPSHQVTQMGQEVILRCVPISNHLYFYWYRQILGQKVEFLVSFYNNEISEKSEIFDDQFSVERPDGSNFTLKIRSTKLEDSAMYFCPCCDGGAGAGSSYNEQFFGPGTRLTVL.

The chain has TRBV5-6 and TRBJ1-5; D is unresolved. Looked up from germline, CDR1 is SGHDT and CDR2 is YYEEEE. Trimming took 4 bases from V and 0 from J, leaving 8 bases between them. This CDR3 is built from 14 residues. The CDR3 DNA sequence: TGTGCCAGCAGCCGACTCTATAGCAATCAGCCCCAGCATTTT. It codes for CASSRLYSNQPQHF. Supplemented by reference TRBV5-6 and TRBJ1-5, the full variable domain reads DAGVTQSPTHLIKTRGQQVTLRCSPKSGHDTVSWYQQALGQGPQFIFQYYEEEERQRGNFPDRFSGHQFPNYSSELNVNALLLGDSALYLCASSRLYSNQPQHFGDGTRLSIL.

This clone has only a few counts. The sample has other DNA sequences that encode this CDR3 too. The rearrangement links TRBV2 to TRBJ2-1; D possibly corresponds to TRBD2 (7 bases). Looked up from germline, CDR1 is SNHLY and CDR2 is FYNNEI. This CDR3 is 19 amino acids long. The CDR3 is CPRCDGGAGAGSSYNEQFF. The CDR3 DNA reads TGTCCCCGCTGTGATGGGGGGGCGGGGGCGGGGAGCTCCTACAATGAGCAGTTCTTC.

The chain recombines TRBV5-1 with TRBJ2-1, with D unclear. The CDR3 runs 11 residues. Trimming pared 4 bases from V and 4 bases from J, leaving 3 bases between. The germline V gene encodes CDR1 SGHRS and CDR2 YFSETQ. The CDR3 protein is CASSIYNEQFF. Written as DNA, the CDR3 is TGCGCCAGCAGCATATACAATGAGCAGTTCTTC.

CDR3 loop: CASSLGGRSSVSPLHF. The CDR3 region has the DNA TGTGCCAGCAGCTTGGGTGGGCGTTCGTCTGTTTCACCCCTCCACTTT. V usage is TRBV5-5 and J usage is TRBJ1-6; D gene unclear. The ends were cut back, 0 bases at V and 9 bases at J, with 16 bases in the middle. CDR3 length equals 16 residues. In germline, CDR1 is SGHKS, CDR2 YYEKEE (reference sequence).

The chain combines TRBV19 with TRBJ2-2, with D unresolved. V was pared by 4 bases and J by 0 bases, with 9 bases between. The CDR3 runs 15 residues. Germline V gene data show CDR1 as LNHDA and CDR2 as SQIVND (reference sequence). The CDR3 loop is CASSKELSNTGELFF. CDR3 in DNA: TGTGCCAGTAGTAAGGAACTTTCGAACACCGGGGAGCTGTTTTTT.

This clone was counted once. V usage is TRBV19 and J usage is TRBJ2-7; D gene unclear. Trimming cost V 5 bases and J 2 bases, with 4 bases left between them. In germline, CDR1 is LNHDA, CDR2 SQIVND (reference sequence). The CDR3 is 11 amino acids. The CDR3 loop is CASSPPYEQYF. The CDR3 region has the DNA TGTGCCAGTAGTCCCCCCTACGAGCAGTACTTC. The whole variable domain, remainder taken from reference TRBV19 and TRBJ2-7, is DGGITQSPKYLFRKEGQNVTLSCEQNLNHDAMYWYRQDPGQGLRLIYYSQIVNDFQKGDIAEGYSVSREKKESFPLTVTSAQKNPTAFYLCASSPPYEQYFGPGTRLTVT.

DNA of the CDR3: TGTGCCAGCAGTTACGAATCAATGAACATTCAGTACTTC. It codes for CASSYESMNIQYF. The genes are TRBV6-2 or TRBV6-3 and TRBJ2-4; D unclear. Germline V CDR1 and CDR2: MNHEY, SVGEGT. V was clipped by 2 bases and J by 7 bases, with 9 bases between them. The CDR3 sequence is 13 residues long.

CDR3 loop: CASSWGVLAGARDTQYF. The CDR3 DNA sequence: TGTGCCAGCAGCTGGGGGGTGCTAGCGGGAGCGAGAGATACGCAGTATTTT. The J gene is TRBJ2-3, the V gene TRBV5-6; the match to TRBD2 covers 10 bases. Germline assignment: CDR1 SGHDT and CDR2 YYEEEE. The CDR3 totals 17 residues. With V trimmed by 3 bases and J by 5 bases, 12 bases remained unmatched.

The CDR3 nucleotides read TGTGCCAGCAGCTTAGATGGGGCGGCTGGAAACACCATATATTTT. The encoded protein is CASSLDGAAGNTIYF. The V and J genes are TRBV5-6 and TRBJ1-3; D is possibly TRBD1 (5 bases). The germline V and J ends were trimmed by 2 bases and 2 bases, with 11 bases remaining between them. CDR1 and CDR2 from the germline V gene are SGHDT and YYEEEE. The CDR3 sequence is 15 residues long. Supplemented by reference TRBV5-6 and TRBJ1-3, the full variable domain reads DAGVTQSPTHLIKTRGQQVTLRCSPKSGHDTVSWYQQALGQGPQFIFQYYEEEERQRGNFPDRFSGHQFPNYSSELNVNALLLGDSALYLCASSLDGAAGNTIYFGEGSWLTVV.

The chain combines TRBV4-1 with TRBJ2-3; 10 nucleotides align to TRBD2. Germline CDR1 and CDR2: MGHRA and YSYEKL. The V gene end was trimmed by 3 bases and the J gene end by 2 bases; junction bases not matched to a gene: 8. The CDR3 is 17 amino acids. The CDR3 protein is CASSHSGLAEFTDTQYF. CDR3 coding DNA: TGCGCCAGCAGCCACTCCGGACTAGCGGAATTCACAGATACGCAGTATTTT.

The chain has TRBV13 and TRBJ2-2; 9 positions match TRBD2. The CDR3 totals 18 residues. Per germline, CDR1 PRHDT and CDR2 FYEKMQ (reference sequence). V lost 1 base, J lost 4 bases, and 10 bases stayed unmatched. The CDR3 sequence is CASSLVLGREGPTGELFF. In DNA, the CDR3 is TGTGCCAGCAGCTTAGTGCTTGGGCGGGAGGGCCCCACCGGGGAGCTGTTTTTT.

The gene calls are TRBV27 and TRBJ2-7, with 8 bases that match TRBD1. The CDR3 length is 17 residues. V was clipped by 2 bases and J by 6 bases; unmatched bases: 15. The germline CDR1 and CDR2 sequences are MNHEY and SMNVEV (reference sequence). DNA for the CDR3: TGTGCCAGCAGTTTACAGTGGGTTCCCAGGGGGCGGCTCGAGCAGTACTTC. It codes for CASSLQWVPRGRLEQYF.

V gene TRBV2 combines with J gene TRBJ2-1, with TRBD2 identical over 9 bases. With 11 bases clipped from V and 0 bases from J, the junction kept 20 bases outside the gene matches. The germline V gene has CDR1 SNHLY and CDR2 FYNNEI. The CDR3 sequence is 19 residues long. The CDR3 sequence is CACCYGWAREGSSYNEQFF. The CDR3 DNA reads TGTGCCTGCTGTTATGGGTGGGCGCGGGAGGGGAGCTCCTACAATGAGCAGTTCTTC.